This T cell receptor (beta chain) appears in the sequencing data of a study of T cell changes during pregnancy in multiple sclerosis. This table comes from immunoSEQ multiplex PCR, and its TCRdb copy is limited to in-frame clones, with some not included. The data contain roughly 49,000 clones, roughly 88% of them singletons. Trimming stripped 4 bases from V and 4 bases from J, with 10 bases between. Germline values: CDR1 SGHTA, CDR2 FQGTGA. The CDR3 covers 14 residues. V and J are TRBV7-3 and TRBJ2-2; D ambiguous. Sample: peripheral blood, taken in the first trimester of pregnancy. The receptor was derived from a female donor in good health, enrolled as a control in a pregnancy study. The CDR3 DNA sequence: TGTGCCAGCAGCTCGCTAGATCCCACCGGGGAGCTGTTTTTT. Protein product: CASSSLDPTGELFF.